Listed below are T cell receptor beta chains from one sample, sequenced in a study of cytomegalovirus exposure and HLA in healthy donors. Clones were sequenced by immunoSEQ multiplex PCR, and TCRdb holds only the in-frame ones, with some missing. The sample has 150,000 to 200,000 clones; 87% are singletons. Sequencing input: PBMCs. The receptor source for this set is a boy aged 2 to 10 in good health and CMV-seronegative. Each CDR3 is given with its conserved first and last residue. Each record gives: V gene, D gene, J gene, clone size, CDR3 protein, CDR3 DNA. The D gene is left open where the match is weak. Clone size is stated in some rows and not others, as once, few, many or a class when expanded.

TRBV11-3,.,TRBJ2-3,.,CASSLDPGGTDTQYF,TGTGCCAGCAGCTTAGATCCGGGAGGCACAGATACGCAGTATTTT
TRBV2,TRBD2,TRBJ2-4,.,CASPVVPPTSGRTKNIQYF,TGTGCCAGCCCAGTCGTCCCTCCGACTAGCGGGAGAACCAAAAACATTCAGTACTTC
TRBV9,TRBD2,TRBJ2-1,.,CASSVAVAGVYNEQFF,TGTGCCAGCAGCGTAGCCGTAGCGGGAGTCTACAATGAGCAGTTCTTC
TRBV19,.,TRBJ1-5,.,CASKVQGSNQPQHF,TGTGCCAGTAAGGTGCAGGGAAGCAATCAGCCCCAGCATTTT
TRBV6-5,.,TRBJ1-1,.,CASTQTAKNTEAFF,TGTGCCAGCACGCAGACAGCTAAGAACACTGAAGCTTTCTTT
TRBV6-5,.,TRBJ1-1,.,CASSRGDIHTEAFF,TGTGCCAGCAGTCGGGGGGACATACACACTGAAGCTTTCTTT
TRBV28,TRBD1,TRBJ2-6,.,CASSRQGSGANVLTF,TGTGCCAGCAGTCGACAGGGCTCTGGGGCCAACGTCCTGACTTTC
TRBV5-4,TRBD1,TRBJ1-2,.,CASSLVQGAWGYTF,TGTGCCAGCAGCTTGGTGCAGGGGGCTTGGGGCTACACCTTC
TRBV9,.,TRBJ1-2,.,CASSVDQGYGYTF,TGTGCCAGCAGCGTAGACCAGGGGTATGGCTACACCTTC
TRBV27,.,TRBJ1-1,.,CASSLDRNTEAFF,TGTGCCAGCAGTTTAGACAGGAACACTGAAGCTTTCTTT
TRBV19,TRBD1,TRBJ1-5,.,CASNQGQLSNQPQHF,TGTGCCAGTAATCAGGGACAGCTAAGCAATCAGCCCCAGCATTTT
TRBV9,.,TRBJ1-1,.,CASSVVVASEAFF,TGTGCCAGCAGCGTAGTAGTAGCCTCTGAAGCTTTCTTT
TRBV6-1,.,TRBJ2-2,.,CASSEDRNTGELFF,TGTGCCAGCAGTGAGGACAGGAACACCGGGGAGCTGTTTTTT
TRBV4-2,.,TRBJ2-2,.,CASSQELAGTGELFF,TGTGCCAGCAGCCAAGAGTTAGCCGGAACCGGGGAGCTGTTTTTT
TRBV6-1,.,TRBJ2-7,.,CASGGQGYEQYF,TGTGCCAGCGGGGGCCAAGGCTACGAGCAGTACTTC
TRBV13,.,TRBJ1-1,.,CASFNRGEGNTEAFF,TGTGCCAGCTTTAATCGGGGGGAGGGGAACACTGAAGCTTTCTTT
TRBV7-3,.,TRBJ1-2,.,CASSREVGYGYTF,TGTGCCAGCAGCCGGGAGGTGGGCTATGGCTACACCTTC
TRBV18,.,TRBJ1-4,.,CASSLKGGNEKLFF,TGTGCCAGCTCACTTAAGGGAGGGAATGAAAAACTGTTTTTT
TRBV4-1,TRBD2,TRBJ2-2,.,CASSPLLAGVDTGELFF,TGCGCCAGCAGCCCATTACTAGCGGGAGTTGACACCGGGGAGCTGTTTTTT
TRBV11-2,.,TRBJ1-1,.,CASSFRVTEAFF,TGTGCCAGCAGCTTCAGGGTCACTGAAGCTTTCTTT
TRBV9,TRBD2,TRBJ2-3,.,CASSVTTYGRGATDTQYF,TGTGCCAGCAGCGTGACTACATACGGGCGGGGGGCGACAGATACGCAGTATTTT
TRBV19,.,TRBJ1-3,few,CASTPEGYTIYF,TGTGCCAGTACCCCAGAGGGATACACCATATATTTT